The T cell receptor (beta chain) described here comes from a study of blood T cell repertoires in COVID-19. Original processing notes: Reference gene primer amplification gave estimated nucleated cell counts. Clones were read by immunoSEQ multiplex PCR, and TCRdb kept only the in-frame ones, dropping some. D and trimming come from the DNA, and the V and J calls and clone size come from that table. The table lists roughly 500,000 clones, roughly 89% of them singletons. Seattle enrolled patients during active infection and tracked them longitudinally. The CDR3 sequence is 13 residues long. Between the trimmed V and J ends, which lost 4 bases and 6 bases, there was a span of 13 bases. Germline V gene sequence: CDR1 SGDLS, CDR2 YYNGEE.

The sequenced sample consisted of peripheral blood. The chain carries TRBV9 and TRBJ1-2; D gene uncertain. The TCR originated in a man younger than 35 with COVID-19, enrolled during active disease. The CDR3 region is CASSPGVWDGYTF. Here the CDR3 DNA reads TGTGCCAGCAGCCCCGGAGTATGGGATGGCTACACCTTC.